This note documents a single T cell receptor beta chain sequence. Per the germline V gene, CDR1 is SGHAT and CDR2 is FQNNGV. Losses at the gene ends were 5 bases for V and 8 bases for J; bases not matched to a gene: 3. The length of the CDR3 is 14 residues. The data originate from a study of T-cell reconstitution after alpha-beta-depleted transplantation in children. TCRbeta library preparation incorporated unique molecular identifiers. TCRdb analysed the PCR reads with MiXCR anew, one entry per CDR3 protein. The table records around 340,000 distinct CDR3 sequences, 13% of them present only once. The rearrangement uses TRBV11-2 and TRBJ1-6, with 10 nucleotides matching TRBD1. The sequenced sample was PBMCs, obtained from the stem cell graft. The receptor's source is a human donor who donated a stem cell graft to a child with Fanconi anemia. The CDR3 nucleotides are TGTGCCAGCAGCGACAGGGGGCTTTATTCACCCCTCCACTTT. It codes for CASSDRGLYSPLHF.